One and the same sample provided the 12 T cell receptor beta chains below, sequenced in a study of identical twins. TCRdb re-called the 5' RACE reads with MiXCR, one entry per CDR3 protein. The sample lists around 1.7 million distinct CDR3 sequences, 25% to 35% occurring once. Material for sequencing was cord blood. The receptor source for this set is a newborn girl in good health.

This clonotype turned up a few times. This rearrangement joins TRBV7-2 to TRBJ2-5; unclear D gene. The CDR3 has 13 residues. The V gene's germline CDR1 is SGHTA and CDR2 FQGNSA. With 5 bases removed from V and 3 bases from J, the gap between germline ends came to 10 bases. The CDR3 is CASSLSLEETQYF. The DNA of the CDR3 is TGTGCCAGCAGCCTTTCACTGGAAGAGACCCAGTACTTC. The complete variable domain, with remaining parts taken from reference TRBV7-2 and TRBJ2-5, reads GAGVSQSPSNKVTEKGKDVELRCDPISGHTALYWYRQSLGQGLEFLIYFQGNSAPDKSGLPSDRFSAERTGGSVSTLTIQRTQQEDSAVYLCASSLSLEETQYFGPGTRLLVL.

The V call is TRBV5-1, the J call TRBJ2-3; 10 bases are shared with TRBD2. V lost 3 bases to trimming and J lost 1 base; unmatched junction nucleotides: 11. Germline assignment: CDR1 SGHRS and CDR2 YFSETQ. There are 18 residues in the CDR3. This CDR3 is CASSSPALAGVGTDTQYF. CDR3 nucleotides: TGCGCCAGCAGCTCCCCCGCCCTAGCGGGAGTCGGCACAGATACGCAGTATTTT.

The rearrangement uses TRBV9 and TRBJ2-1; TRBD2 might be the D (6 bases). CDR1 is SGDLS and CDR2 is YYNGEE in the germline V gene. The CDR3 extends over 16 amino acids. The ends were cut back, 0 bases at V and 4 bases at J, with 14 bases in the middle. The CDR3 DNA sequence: TGTGCCAGCAGCGTAGGAGTGCGGGACGGGTACAATGAGCAGTTCTTC. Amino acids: CASSVGVRDGYNEQFF.

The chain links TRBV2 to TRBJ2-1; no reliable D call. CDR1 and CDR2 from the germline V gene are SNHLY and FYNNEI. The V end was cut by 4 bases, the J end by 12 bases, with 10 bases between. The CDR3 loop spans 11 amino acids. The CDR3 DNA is TGTGCCAGCAGTGTCGATAGTGGGCAGTTCTTC. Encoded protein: CASSVDSGQFF. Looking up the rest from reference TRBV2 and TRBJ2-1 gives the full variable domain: EPEVTQTPSHQVTQMGQEVILRCVPISNHLYFYWYRQILGQKVEFLVSFYNNEISEKSEIFDDQFSVERPDGSNFTLKIRSTKLEDSAMYFCASSVDSGQFFGPGTRLTVL.

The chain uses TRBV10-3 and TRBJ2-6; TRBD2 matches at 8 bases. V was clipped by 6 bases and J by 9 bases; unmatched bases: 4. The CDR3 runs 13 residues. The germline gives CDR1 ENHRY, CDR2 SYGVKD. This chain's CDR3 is CAIRGTSLNVLTF. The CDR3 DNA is TGTGCCATCAGGGGGACTAGTCTCAACGTCCTGACTTTC.

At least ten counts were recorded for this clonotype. CDR3 nucleotide sequence: TGCAGTGCTAGACCCTTAACTTTGACAGATACGCAGTATTTT. Protein product: CSARPLTLTDTQYF. This chain connects TRBV20-1 to TRBJ2-3; unclear D gene. Germline V gene lookup returns CDR1 DFQATT and CDR2 SNEGSKA (reference sequence). The V end lost 2 bases, the J end lost 3 bases, and 12 bases lay between the germline ends. The CDR3 is 14 residues long.

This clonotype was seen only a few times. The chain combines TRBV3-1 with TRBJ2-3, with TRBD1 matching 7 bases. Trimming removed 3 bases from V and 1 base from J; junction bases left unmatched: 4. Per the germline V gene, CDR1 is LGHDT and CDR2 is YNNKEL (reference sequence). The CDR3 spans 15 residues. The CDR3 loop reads CASSQSGGGTDTQYF. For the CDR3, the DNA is TGTGCCAGCAGCCAGTCAGGGGGAGGCACAGATACGCAGTATTTT.

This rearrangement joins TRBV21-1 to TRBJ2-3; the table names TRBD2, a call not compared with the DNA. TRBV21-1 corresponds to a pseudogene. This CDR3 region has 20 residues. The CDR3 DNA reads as TGTGCCAGCAGCAAATCCGGGTTAGTCGAGACTAGCGTATACACAGATACGCAGTATTTT. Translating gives CASSKSGLVETSVYTDTQYF.

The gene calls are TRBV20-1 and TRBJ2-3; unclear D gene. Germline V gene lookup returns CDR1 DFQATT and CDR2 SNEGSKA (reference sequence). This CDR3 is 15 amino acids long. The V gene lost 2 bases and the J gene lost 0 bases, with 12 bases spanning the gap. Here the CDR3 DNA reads TGCAGTGCTAGACGTTTCCAGCTCAGCACAGATACGCAGTATTTT. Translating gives CSARRFQLSTDTQYF.

The CDR3 DNA reads TGTGCCATCAGGGACAGGGAAAACACCGGGGAGCAGTACTTC. It is translated as CAIRDRENTGEQYF. The chain uses TRBV10-3 and TRBJ2-5, with TRBD1 identical over 8 bases. CDR3 length: 14 residues. With 6 bases clipped from V and 11 bases from J, the junction kept 14 bases outside the gene matches. Germline CDR1 reads ENHRY; CDR2 reads SYGVKD.

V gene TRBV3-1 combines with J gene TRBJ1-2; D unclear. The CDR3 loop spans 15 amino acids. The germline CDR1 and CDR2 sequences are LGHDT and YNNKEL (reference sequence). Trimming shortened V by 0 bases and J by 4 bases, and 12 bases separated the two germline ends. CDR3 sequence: CASSQDVGSFYGYTF. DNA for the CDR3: TGTGCCAGCAGCCAAGACGTGGGCTCCTTCTATGGCTACACCTTC.

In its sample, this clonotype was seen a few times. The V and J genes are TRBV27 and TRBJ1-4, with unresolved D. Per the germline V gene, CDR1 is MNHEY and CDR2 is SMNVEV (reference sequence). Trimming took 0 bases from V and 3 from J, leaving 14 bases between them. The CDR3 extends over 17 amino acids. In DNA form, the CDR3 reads TGTGCCAGCAGTTTATCCCCGCTGCAAGGACCTAATGAAAAACTGTTTTTT. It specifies CASSLSPLQGPNEKLFF.